This entry lists 29 T cell receptor beta chains sequenced from one sample in a study of T cells in Graves' hyperthyroidism and ophthalmopathy. The CDR3 regions of TCR beta were amplified from RNA transcripts. In the first-round RT-PCR of the TCR CDR3, the HTBI primer set was used. One entry per CDR3 protein, called by TCRdb with MiXCR from the multiplex PCR reads. The sample contains hundreds of thousands of distinct CDR3 sequences, roughly 45% of which appear only once. Material: peripheral blood or thyroid tissue (not recorded which). All receptors come from an adult man with Graves' disease, either hyperthyroidism or ophthalmopathy (not recorded which).

This clonotype was seen a single time. The chain is built from TRBV7-2 and TRBJ1-1; 10 bases agree with TRBD1. J lost 8 bases, V lost 5 bases, and 2 bases had no gene match. The germline CDR1 and CDR2 sequences are SGHTA and FQGNSA. The CDR3 contains 12 residues. The CDR3 DNA sequence: TGTGCCAGCAGCGGGACAGGGGTAGAAGCTTTCTTT. Its translation is CASSGTGVEAFF.

V and J are TRBV29-1 and TRBJ2-7; tentatively, D is TRBD1 or TRBD2 (5 bases each). Germline CDR1 SQVTM, CDR2 ANQGSEA. The CDR3 contains 12 residues. The V gene lost 4 bases and the J gene lost 7 bases, with 14 bases spanning the gap. The CDR3 region has the DNA TGCAGCGTTGGTCAAGGGGAGTTGGAGCAGTACTTC. Translating it yields CSVGQGELEQYF.

The CDR3, as DNA: TGCGCCAGCAGCCGTCAGACAACTTTGAACACTGAAGCTTTCTTT. Residues: CASSRQTTLNTEAFF. The gene calls are TRBV5-1 and TRBJ1-1; D is uncertain. Between the trimmed V and J ends, which lost 4 bases and 0 bases, there was a span of 13 bases. Looked up from germline, CDR1 is SGHRS and CDR2 is YFSETQ. The CDR3 consists of 15 residues.

Here the CDR3 reads CASSYSRQYGYTF. CDR3 nucleotide sequence: TGTGCCAGCAGTTACTCTAGACAGTATGGCTACACCTTC. The chain links TRBV6-6 to TRBJ1-2; possibly TRBD1 for D (5 bases). V was shortened by 0 bases and J by 5 bases, with 7 bases between the two germline ends. This CDR3 comprises 13 residues. CDR1 MNHNY and CDR2 SVGAGI come from the germline V gene (reference sequence).

The V call is TRBV11-1, the J call TRBJ1-1; tentative D call: TRBD1 (6 bases). V was trimmed by 4 bases and J by 3 bases, leaving 15 bases between them. The CDR3 loop spans 15 amino acids. Germline CDR1 reads SGHAT; CDR2 reads FQDESV (reference sequence). In DNA form, the CDR3 reads TGTGCCAGCAGCTCCCTACAGGGCCGGGACACTGAAGCTTTCTTT. It is translated as CASSSLQGRDTEAFF.

DNA of the CDR3: TGTGCCAGCAGCTTAGCTCGGACAGGGCCCTACGAGCAGTACTTC. Translated, it gives CASSLARTGPYEQYF. The rearrangement links TRBV7-3 to TRBJ2-7; 8 bases match TRBD1. Germline CDR1 SGHTA, CDR2 FQGTGA. The ends lost 2 bases at V and 2 bases at J; junction bases unmatched: 5. The CDR3 consists of 15 residues.

The CDR3 nucleotides read TGCGCCAGCAGCCCCAGTTCGGGAAGGGAAAAACTGTTTTTT. Its translation: CASSPSSGREKLFF. V is TRBV5-1 and J is TRBJ1-4; unclear D gene. The CDR3 totals 14 residues. Trimming stripped 4 bases from V and 8 bases from J, with 15 bases between. CDR1 and CDR2 (germline): SGHRS, YFSETQ.

Remarks on this clonotype: A much larger clone sits a single nucleotide away, making a read error possible. The chain recombines TRBV2 with TRBJ2-7; D not resolved. The CDR3 totals 14 residues. Germline V gene data show CDR1 as SNHLY and CDR2 as FYNNEI. CDR3 region: CASSEASYPHEQCF. CDR3 nucleotide sequence: TGTGCCAGCAGTGAAGCTAGCTATCCGCACGAGCAGTGCTTC.

This clonotype was seen only a few times. The CDR3: CASSVGQGDRYGYTF. The CDR3 DNA reads as TGTGCCAGCAGCGTAGGACAGGGGGACAGGTATGGCTACACCTTC. The V and J genes are TRBV9 and TRBJ1-2; TRBD1 matches 9 bases. V trimming: 0 bases; J trimming: 5 bases; junction bases outside the gene matches: 5. The CDR3 extends over 15 amino acids. In germline, CDR1 is SGDLS, CDR2 YYNGEE.

The chain couples TRBV24-1 to TRBJ1-4, with 12 nucleotides matching TRBD1. The trim removed 3 bases at V and 14 bases at J, leaving 3 bases unmatched. Germline V gene sequence: CDR1 KGHDR, CDR2 SFDVKD. The CDR3 extends over 13 amino acids. In nucleotides, the CDR3 is TGTGCCACCAGTGATACCGGGACAGGGGGCCTGTTTTTT. Protein product: CATSDTGTGGLFF.

As concerns this clonotype: This may be a read error: a much more frequent sequence differs by one nucleotide. V is TRBV5-1 and J is TRBJ1-4; the match to TRBD1 covers 8 bases. This CDR3 is 15 amino acids long. Germline values: CDR1 SGHRS, CDR2 YFSETQ. The CDR3 DNA reads as TGTGCCAGCAGCGTAAGACAGGGGAAGGATGAAAAACTGTTTTTT. Amino acid sequence: CASSVRQGKDEKLFF.

For the CDR3, the DNA is TGTGCCAGCCGGGGAAGGGACCGATGGCCCTACAATCAGCCCCAGTACTTC. This sequence encodes CASRGRDRWPYNQPQYF. The chain combines TRBV2 with TRBJ2-5, with D perhaps TRBD1 or TRBD2 (5 bases each). Trimming took off 8 bases at V and 9 bases at J, with 31 bases between the two ends. This CDR3 region has 17 residues. The germline gives CDR1 SNHLY, CDR2 FYNNEI. Drawing the rest from reference TRBV2 and TRBJ2-5, the complete variable domain is EPEVTQTPSHQVTQMGQEVILRCVPISNHLYFYWYRQILGQKVEFLVSFYNNEISEKSEIFDDQFSVERPDGSNFTLKIRSTKLEDSAMYFCASRGRDRWPYNQPQYFGPGTRLLVL.

This clonotype was picked up many times. The chain joins TRBV20-1 to TRBJ1-1, with a weak D call TRBD1 (5 bases). The length of the CDR3 is 13 residues. The V and J ends lost 3 bases and 1 base respectively, with 9 bases between them. CDR1 is DFQATT, CDR2 SNEGSKA, per germline (reference sequence). The CDR3, as DNA: TGCAGTGCTAGGATGCAGGGGAACACTGAAGCTTTCTTT. Translation gives CSARMQGNTEAFF.

This clonotype was counted at least ten times. The chain employs TRBV2 and TRBJ1-2; no definite D call. V was trimmed by 8 bases and J by 4 bases, leaving 8 bases between them. Germline V CDR1 and CDR2: SNHLY, FYNNEI. This CDR3 has 11 amino acids. The CDR3 sequence is CASGVIYGYTF. CDR3 DNA sequence: TGTGCCAGCGGGGTGATCTATGGCTACACCTTC. Together with reference TRBV2 and TRBJ1-2, the CDR3 gives the full variable domain: EPEVTQTPSHQVTQMGQEVILRCVPISNHLYFYWYRQILGQKVEFLVSFYNNEISEKSEIFDDQFSVERPDGSNFTLKIRSTKLEDSAMYFCASGVIYGYTFGSGTRLTVV.

On this clonotype itself: Being one base from a much bigger clone, this may be a read error. The genes are TRBV19 and TRBJ1-2; weak D call: TRBD1 (6 bases). V gave up 3 bases and J gave up 10 bases, with 9 bases separating them. The germline gives CDR1 LNHDA, CDR2 SQIVND (reference sequence). The CDR3 is 11 amino acids. CDR3 sequence: CASSIWTDYTF. The CDR3 DNA follows: TGTGCCAGTAGTATCTGGACAGACTACACCTTC. Using reference TRBV19 and TRBJ1-2 for the parts outside the CDR3, the full variable domain is DGGITQSPKYLFRKEGQNVTLSCEQNLNHDAMYWYRQDPGQGLRLIYYSQIVNDFQKGDIAEGYSVSREKKESFPLTVTSAQKNPTAFYLCASSIWTDYTFGSGTRLTVV.

In this sample, this clonotype turned up a few times. The chain couples TRBV7-3 to TRBJ1-6, with 9 bases lining up with TRBD1. Germline CDR1 and CDR2: SGHTA and FQGTGA. Trimming at V came to 5 bases and at J to 8 bases, leaving 10 bases not matched to a gene. The CDR3 is 16 amino acids. The CDR3 region has the DNA TGTGCCAGCAGCCTCACCCCACAGGGGGCGGATTCACCCCTCCACTTT. This codes for CASSLTPQGADSPLHF.

V and J are TRBV15 and TRBJ1-5; 10 bases map to TRBD1. The CDR3 loop spans 13 amino acids. Germline CDR1 LNHNV, CDR2 YYDKDF (reference sequence). The CDR3: CANDRGPGQPQHF. In nucleotides, the CDR3 is TGTGCTAACGACAGGGGGCCGGGTCAGCCCCAGCATTTT. Based on the CDR3 plus reference TRBV15 and TRBJ1-5, the full variable domain is DAMVIQNPRYQVTQFGKPVTLSCSQTLNHNVMYWYQQKSSQAPKLLFHYYDKDFNNEADTPDNFQSRRPNTSFCFLDIRSPGLGDTAMYLCANDRGPGQPQHFGDGTRLSIL.

The V call is TRBV7-3, the J call TRBJ1-1, with D possibly matching TRBD1 (6 bases). Germline-derived CDR1 and CDR2 are SGHTA and FQGTGA. This CDR3 is 15 amino acids long. Trimming removed 2 bases from V and 4 bases from J, with 14 bases in between. Here the CDR3 reads CASSLSPGAVTEAFF. The CDR3 DNA reads as TGTGCCAGCAGCTTATCCCCAGGGGCGGTCACTGAAGCTTTCTTT.

The rearrangement uses TRBV28 and TRBJ1-1; D remains ambiguous. This CDR3 has 14 residues. Trimming cost V 3 bases and J 4 bases, with 12 bases left between them. Germline V gene sequence: CDR1 MDHEN, CDR2 SYDVKM. This CDR3 reads CASSLIVAGTEAFF. Here the CDR3 DNA reads TGTGCCAGCAGTTTGATTGTCGCGGGCACTGAAGCTTTCTTT.

CDR3 sequence: CASSLAGGTGTEAFF. In nucleotides, the CDR3 is TGCGCCAGCAGCTTGGCAGGGGGAACGGGCACTGAAGCTTTCTTT. The chain employs TRBV5-1 and TRBJ1-1; the match to TRBD1 covers 7 bases. V shed 0 bases and J 4 bases; nucleotides not matched to a gene: 6. Germline CDR1 reads SGHRS; CDR2 reads YFSETQ. The CDR3 loop spans 15 amino acids.

Only one count was recorded for this clonotype. This chain uses TRBV7-2 with TRBJ1-5; D uncertain. Germline CDR1 reads SGHTA; CDR2 reads FQGNSA. Between the trimmed V and J ends, which lost 7 bases and 4 bases, there was a span of 8 bases. The CDR3 sequence is 12 residues long. CDR3 nucleotides: TGTGCCAGCAATTTCTGGAATCAGCCCCAGCATTTT. This codes for CASNFWNQPQHF. The variable domain in full, completed from reference TRBV7-2 and TRBJ1-5, reads GAGVSQSPSNKVTEKGKDVELRCDPISGHTALYWYRQSLGQGLEFLIYFQGNSAPDKSGLPSDRFSAERTGGSVSTLTIQRTQQEDSAVYLCASNFWNQPQHFGDGTRLSIL.

This clonotype has ten or more counts. CDR3 in DNA: TGTGCCAGCAGCTGGACAGGCGCTGGAAACACCATATATTTT. It codes for CASSWTGAGNTIYF. V usage is TRBV7-2 and J usage is TRBJ1-3; the match to TRBD1 covers 7 bases. Trimming took 4 bases from V and 2 from J; bases not matched to a gene: 2. This CDR3 comprises 14 residues. Looked up from germline, CDR1 is SGHTA and CDR2 is FQGNSA.

There are a few counts of this clonotype. The gene calls are TRBV20-1 and TRBJ2-5; 11 nucleotides align to TRBD2. From germline, CDR1 is DFQATT and CDR2 SNEGSKA (reference sequence). V shed 3 bases and J 2 bases; nucleotides not matched to a gene: 5. CDR3 size: 15 residues. CDR3 protein: CSARVTSGGQETQYF. The CDR3 DNA reads TGCAGTGCTAGGGTTACTAGCGGGGGACAAGAGACCCAGTACTTC.

The V gene is TRBV29-1, the J gene TRBJ1-2; the D is unclear. V was clipped by 3 bases and J by 1 base, with 6 bases between them. This CDR3 contains 12 residues. The germline V gene has CDR1 SQVTM and CDR2 ANQGSEA. Here the CDR3 reads CSVETFNYGYTF. The CDR3 DNA is TGCAGCGTTGAGACCTTTAACTATGGCTACACCTTC.

In its sample, this clonotype was seen a few times. The junction departs from germline at one end; a sequencing error may be responsible. The gene calls are TRBV10-3 and TRBJ1-5; no firm D call. CDR3 size: 16 residues. Germline V gene lookup returns CDR1 ENHRY and CDR2 SYGVKD. The CDR3 DNA reads TGTGCCAGCAGTGAAACCCTAGTGGGGAGCAATCAGCCCCAGCATTTT. Translating gives CASSETLVGSNQPQHF.

To note about this clonotype: At one end the junction does not follow the germline gene, possibly because of a read error. The V call is TRBV6-6, the J call TRBJ1-5; 9 bases fit TRBD1. The CDR3 is 17 residues long. Germline lookup yields CDR1 MNHNY and CDR2 SVGAGI (reference sequence). The CDR3: CTSSDHLGTGSNQPQHF. The DNA for the CDR3 is TGTACCAGCAGTGATCATCTTGGGACAGGGAGCAATCAGCCCCAGCATTTT.

This clonotype was seen ten or more times. The chain couples TRBV20-1 to TRBJ1-6, with D perhaps matching TRBD1 (5 bases). CDR3 length equals 12 residues. Trimming took 2 bases from V and 10 from J, leaving 9 bases between them. Germline loops: CDR1 DFQATT, CDR2 SNEGSKA (reference sequence). CDR3 nucleotide sequence: TGCAGTGCTAGACAGGGAGAATCACCCCTCCACTTT. Protein sequence: CSARQGESPLHF.

This clonotype was seen a few times. The chain recombines TRBV10-3 with TRBJ1-6; TRBD1 might be the D (5 bases). This CDR3 region has 17 residues. Germline V gene sequence: CDR1 ENHRY, CDR2 SYGVKD. Trimming removed 2 bases from V and 6 bases from J, with 17 bases in between. The CDR3 loop reads CAISEKQVGKFNSPLHF. The CDR3 DNA is TGTGCCATCAGTGAGAAACAGGTTGGAAAGTTTAATTCACCCCTCCACTTT.

The sample holds many counts of this clonotype. The chain has TRBV7-9 and TRBJ1-4; 8 bases fit TRBD1. The CDR3 covers 12 residues. Looked up from germline, CDR1 is SEHNR and CDR2 is FQNEAQ (reference sequence). V lost 2 bases, J lost 17 bases, and 7 bases stayed unmatched. The CDR3 sequence: CASSLLQGAVFF. As DNA, the CDR3 is TGTGCCAGCAGCTTACTCCAGGGGGCTGTTTTTTTT.